This TCR beta chain is from a study of blood T cells in healthy people across ages. Alongside a J-beta primer mix, a sample-barcoded 5' primer served in a second PCR lasting roughly 6 to 11 cycles. TCRdb reprocessed the 5' RACE reads with MiXCR, giving one entry per CDR3 protein. The sample records hundreds of thousands of distinct CDR3 sequences, under 25% being singletons. The clonotype comes from a man aged 65-85 years in good health. The sample consisted of blood.

The CDR3 here is CAINQGPPGANVLTF. The CDR3 nucleotides read TGTGCCATCAATCAGGGCCCCCCTGGGGCCAACGTCCTGACTTTC. J is TRBJ2-6 and V is TRBV10-3, with D possibly matching TRBD1 (5 bases). V dropped 7 bases and J dropped 2 bases, with 12 bases sitting between them. Germline CDR1 reads ENHRY; CDR2 reads SYGVKD. The CDR3 loop spans 15 amino acids.